This T cell receptor beta chain was found in a study of response to subunit inactivated influenza vaccine. TCRdb called the RT-PCR reads again in MiXCR, with one record for every CDR3 protein. The table records just under 550,000 distinct CDR3 sequences, roughly 25% of them present only once. The CDR3 is 12 amino acids. CDR1 is SQVTM, CDR2 ANQGSEA, per germline. Between the trimmed V and J ends, which lost 4 bases and 6 bases, there was a span of 9 bases. These data were likewise used in another study, on T cells expressing NK-cell markers. According to that study: A 5'RACE template switching approach incorporating UMIs was used to make TCR beta cDNA.

The sequence derives from a man between 50 and 59 years old who received an inactivated influenza vaccine. The specimen comprised CD4+ T cells sorted from PBMCs, sampled about 12 days after vaccination. The rearrangement joins TRBV29-1 to TRBJ2-2; D could derive from TRBD1 or TRBD2 (5 bases each). CDR3 protein: CSVGPGPGELFF. In DNA form, the CDR3 reads TGCAGCGTTGGACCGGGGCCCGGGGAGCTGTTTTTT.